This TCR beta chain came from a study of naive and memory T cell subsets. Two oligonucleotides, mixed equimolar, formed the beta constant-region primer covering TRBC1 and TRBC2. Ligated cDNA was amplified by four rounds of PCR with nested alpha and beta constant-region primers and SP2. The cDNA 3' end received a ligated single-stranded oligonucleotide carrying the SP2 primer and a 12-nucleotide UMI. One entry per CDR3 protein results from TCRdb running MiXCR on the UMI-ligation and nested PCR reads. The sample lists 95,000 to 150,000 distinct CDR3 sequences, over 30% occurring once. CDR1 and CDR2 from the germline V gene are GTSNPN and SVGIG (reference sequence). V gave up 4 bases and J gave up 10 bases; unmatched junction bases: 10. This CDR3 has 14 residues.

The sequence was obtained from a human donor in good health. What was sequenced was central memory CD4+ T cells from blood. This chain joins TRBV30 and TRBJ2-1; TRBD1 matches 10 bases. CDR3 sequence: CAWNPGTGEREQFF. The CDR3 DNA reads TGTGCCTGGAATCCTGGGACAGGGGAAAGGGAGCAGTTCTTC.